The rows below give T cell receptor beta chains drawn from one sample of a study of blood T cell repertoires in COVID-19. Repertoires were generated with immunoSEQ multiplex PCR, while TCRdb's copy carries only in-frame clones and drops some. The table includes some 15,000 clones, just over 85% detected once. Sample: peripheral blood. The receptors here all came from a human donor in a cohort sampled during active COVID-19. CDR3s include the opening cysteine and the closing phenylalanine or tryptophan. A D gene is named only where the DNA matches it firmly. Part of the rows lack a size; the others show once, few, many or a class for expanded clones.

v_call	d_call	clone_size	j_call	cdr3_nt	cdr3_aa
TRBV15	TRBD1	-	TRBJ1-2	TGTGCCACCACGGACAGGGGGCGGGCTGGCTACACCTTC	CATTDRGRAGYTF
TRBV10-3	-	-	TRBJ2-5	TGTGCCATCAGTGAGGGCGGGGAGCAAGAGACCCAGTACTTC	CAISEGGEQETQYF
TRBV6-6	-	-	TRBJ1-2	TGTGCCAGCAGCCCGGGAATTGCCTATGGCTACACCTTC	CASSPGIAYGYTF
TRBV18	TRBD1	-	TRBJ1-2	TGTGCCAGCTCACCCGCAGACAGGGTTGATGGCTACACCTTC	CASSPADRVDGYTF
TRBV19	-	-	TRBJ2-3	TGTGCCAGCCACCAGGGGGCGGGAGAGGGCACAGATACGCAGTATTTT	CASHQGAGEGTDTQYF
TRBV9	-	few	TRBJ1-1	TGTGCCAGCAGCGTAGGACAGGACACTGAAGCTTTCTTT	CASSVGQDTEAFF
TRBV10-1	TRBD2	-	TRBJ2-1	TGCGCCAGCAGCCTACTAGCGGGAGCGGGCTATGAGCAGTTCTTC	CASSLLAGAGYEQFF
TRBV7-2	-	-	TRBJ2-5	TGTGCCAGCAGCCTTTCCCCGCTAGGCGGCAGAGAGACCCAGTACTTC	CASSLSPLGGRETQYF
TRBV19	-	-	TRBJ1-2	TGTGCCAGTAGTATCTCCCCTTTATATGGCTACACCTTC	CASSISPLYGYTF
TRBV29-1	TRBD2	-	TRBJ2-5	TGCAGCGTGTCTAGCGGGAGAGCTTTAGAGACCCAGTACTTC	CSVSSGRALETQYF
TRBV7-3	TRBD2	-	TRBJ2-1	TGTGCCAGCAGCCCGGATGGGAGCGGGAGGATCAATGAGCAGTTCTTC	CASSPDGSGRINEQFF
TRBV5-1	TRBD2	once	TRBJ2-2	TGCGCCAGCAGCGTGGGAATAGCGGGGGATGGAGTAACCGGGGAGCTGTTTTTT	CASSVGIAGDGVTGELFF
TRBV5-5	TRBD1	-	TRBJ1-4	TGTGCCAGCAGCGGGGTGACCGGGACAGTCTATGAAAAACTGTTTTTT	CASSGVTGTVYEKLFF
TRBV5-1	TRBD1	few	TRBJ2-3	TGCGCCAGCAGCTTGGGGGACAGGACTGATACGCAGTATTTT	CASSLGDRTDTQYF
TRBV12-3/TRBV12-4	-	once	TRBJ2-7	TGTGCCAGCAGTTTACCGGGAGTCTACGAGCAGTACTTC	CASSLPGVYEQYF
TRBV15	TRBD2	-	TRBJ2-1	TGTGCCACCAGCAGAGAGGGAGGGAGTCTCGATGAGCAGTTCTTC	CATSREGGSLDEQFF
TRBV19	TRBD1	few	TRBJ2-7	TGTGCCAGTATGGACAGGGGCTACGAGCAGTACTTC	CASMDRGYEQYF
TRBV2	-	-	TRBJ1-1	TGTGCCAGTGGGGGGAGTGAAGCTTTCTTT	CASGGSEAFF
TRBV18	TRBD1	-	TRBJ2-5	TGTGCCAGCTCACCCCCCCCACGGGACAGGGTCGAAGAGACCCAGTACTTC	CASSPPPRDRVEETQYF
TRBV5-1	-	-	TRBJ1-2	TGCGCCAGCAGCTTGGTGCCGGGTGAGGAACTCTATGGCTACACCTTC	CASSLVPGEELYGYTF
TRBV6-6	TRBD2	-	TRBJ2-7	TGTGCCAGCACTAGCGGGGGCCTAGGTCTCGGGCAGTACTTC	CASTSGGLGLGQYF
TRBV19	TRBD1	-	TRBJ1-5	TGTGCCAGTAGTAGGTACGGGACAGGAGGTAGCAATCAGCCCCAGCATTTT	CASSRYGTGGSNQPQHF
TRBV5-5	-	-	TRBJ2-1	TGTGCCACACGGGCCGGGGCGGGGAATGAGCAGTTCTTC	CATRAGAGNEQFF
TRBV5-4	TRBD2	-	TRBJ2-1	TGTGCCAGCAGCCCCGGGAGGGCCGGGAATGAGCAGTTCTTC	CASSPGRAGNEQFF
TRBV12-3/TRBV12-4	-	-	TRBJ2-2	TGTGCCAGCAGTTCATACACCGGGGAGCTGTTTTTT	CASSSYTGELFF
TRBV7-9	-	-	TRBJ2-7	TGTGCCAGCAGCGGGCAGGGTTACGAGCAGTACTTC	CASSGQGYEQYF
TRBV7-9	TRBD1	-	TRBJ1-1	TGTGCCAGCAGCGCAAATCGACAGGGTGGGGATACTGAAGCTTTCTTT	CASSANRQGGDTEAFF
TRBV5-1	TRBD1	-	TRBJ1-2	TGCGCCAGCAGCTTTAGTGGGGGGACAGGGGCCAACGGCTACACCTTC	CASSFSGGTGANGYTF
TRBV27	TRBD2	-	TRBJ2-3	TGTGCCAGCATCACTAGCGGGAGAGCTACAGATACGCAGTATTTT	CASITSGRATDTQYF
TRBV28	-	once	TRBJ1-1	TGTGCCAGCAGTCCGCCGCTTGTACTGGGAGGCACTGAAGCTTTCTTT	CASSPPLVLGGTEAFF
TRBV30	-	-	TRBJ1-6	TGTGCCTGGAGCACATCTCCGAATTCACCCCTCCACTTT	CAWSTSPNSPLHF
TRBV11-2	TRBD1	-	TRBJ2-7	TGTGCCAGCCACCTTACCTTGGGACAGAACTACGAGCAGTACTTC	CASHLTLGQNYEQYF
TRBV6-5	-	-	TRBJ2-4	TGTGCCAGCAGTTATCGACAGAGATACATTCAGTACTTC	CASSYRQRYIQYF
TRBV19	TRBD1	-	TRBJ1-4	TGTGCCAGTAGTCTGGGACAGAGTAATGAAAAACTGTTTTTT	CASSLGQSNEKLFF
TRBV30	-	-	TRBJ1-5	TGTGCCTGGAGTGTACAGGGACACCAATCCCTCCAGCCCCAGCATTTT	CAWSVQGHQSLQPQHF
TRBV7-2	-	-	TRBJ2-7	TGTGCCAGCAGCACTGGGGAACAGGGTACCTACGAGCAGTACTTC	CASSTGEQGTYEQYF
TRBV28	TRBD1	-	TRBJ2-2	TGTGCCAGCAGCCTTACCGGGACAGAGAACACCGGGGAGCTGTTTTTT	CASSLTGTENTGELFF
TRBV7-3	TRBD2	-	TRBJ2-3	TGTGCCAGCAGCTCAACCCCCTCCGCTAGCGGATCTAGCACAGATACGCAGTATTTT	CASSSTPSASGSSTDTQYF
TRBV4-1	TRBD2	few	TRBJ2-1	TGCGCCAGCAGCAAAAAGCGGGAGGCCAGGGATGAGCAGTTCTTC	CASSKKREARDEQFF
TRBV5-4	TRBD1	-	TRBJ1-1	TGTGCCAGCAGCTTGGAAGGGGGCTACACTGAAGCTTTCTTT	CASSLEGGYTEAFF
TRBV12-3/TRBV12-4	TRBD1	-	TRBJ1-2	TGTGCCAGCAGCCGGGGGACAGACTATGGCTACACCTTC	CASSRGTDYGYTF
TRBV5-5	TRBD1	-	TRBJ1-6	TGTGCCAGCAGTTCGGACAGGAATTATTCACCCCTCCACTTT	CASSSDRNYSPLHF
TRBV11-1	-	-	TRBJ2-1	TGTGCCAGCAGCCGATGGACAGTTACCAACTACAATGAGCAGTTCTTC	CASSRWTVTNYNEQFF
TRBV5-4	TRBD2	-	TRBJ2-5	TGTGCCAGCAGCTCCCTCGGACTAGCGGGATTTGTGGCGCGTCAAGAGACCCAGTACTTC	CASSSLGLAGFVARQETQYF
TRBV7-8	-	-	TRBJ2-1	TGTGCCAGCAGCTTAGTGGGGCGGGGATTTATCGCCAATGAGCAGTTCTTC	CASSLVGRGFIANEQFF
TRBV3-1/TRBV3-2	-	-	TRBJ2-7	TGTGCCAGCAGCCAAATGCTAGGGGGAGACGAGCAGTACTTC	CASSQMLGGDEQYF
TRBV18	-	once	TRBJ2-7	TGTGCCAGCTCACGAGACTACGAGCAGTACTTC	CASSRDYEQYF
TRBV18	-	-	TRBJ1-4	TGTGCCAGCTCACCACAGCTGAACGAAGAAAAACTGTTTTTT	CASSPQLNEEKLFF
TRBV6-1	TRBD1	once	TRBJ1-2	TGTGCCAGCAGTGAAAGGGGGACAGGGATGAAGGGTGGCTACACCTTC	CASSERGTGMKGGYTF
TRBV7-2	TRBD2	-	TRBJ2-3	TGTGCCAGCAGCTTAGCGCTGGGCGGGGGGGAGTCAGATACGCAGTATTTT	CASSLALGGGESDTQYF
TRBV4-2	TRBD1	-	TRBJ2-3	TGTGCCAGCAGCCTAGTTCCCGGACAGGGGAAAGATACGCAGTATTTT	CASSLVPGQGKDTQYF
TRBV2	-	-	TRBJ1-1	TGTGCCAGCAAGGACAGCCAGAACACTGAAGCTTTCTTT	CASKDSQNTEAFF
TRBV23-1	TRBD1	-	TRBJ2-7	TGCGCCAGCAGTCAATCCAAGTCCGGGACAGGGGCATACGAGCAGTACTTC	CASSQSKSGTGAYEQYF
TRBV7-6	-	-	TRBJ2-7	TGTGCCAGCAGCTTAAACCCTAGCACGACCTACGAGCAGTACTTC	CASSLNPSTTYEQYF
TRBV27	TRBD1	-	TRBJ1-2	TGTGCCAGCAGTCTAAACAGGGGGCGCGTCTATGGCTACACCTTC	CASSLNRGRVYGYTF
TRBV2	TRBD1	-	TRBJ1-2	TGTGCCAGCAGGCCGGACAGGTCAAATGGCTACACCTTC	CASRPDRSNGYTF
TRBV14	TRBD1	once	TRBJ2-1	TGTGCCAGCAGCCAAGGGACAGGAGTTAACAATGAGCAGTTCTTC	CASSQGTGVNNEQFF